This T cell receptor beta chain was profiled in a study of blood T cell repertoires in COVID-19. Looking at the study overall: Some COVID-19 samples were acute and others convalescent; all came from the United States, Italy and Spain. Sources were T cells, B-cell-depleted T cells, or PBMCs; the material itself was cDNA or gDNA.

As originally analysed: Amplified reference gene primers provided the basis for estimating nucleated cell counts. Sequencing used immunoSEQ multiplex PCR; TCRdb keeps in-frame clones, though not all of them. V, J and clone size are taken as reported in that table, and D and trimming were inferred from the DNA itself. The repertoire includes 95,000 to 150,000 clones, more than 75% of them detected once, and less than 2% sits in the top ten. Unmatched junction bases numbered 8, after V lost 6 bases and J lost 6 bases. The CDR3 runs 15 residues. Germline CDR1 KGHDR, CDR2 SFDVKD. The TCR originated in a human donor in a cohort sampled during active COVID-19. The chain combines TRBV24-1 with TRBJ2-1, with TRBD1 identical over 9 bases. The specimen was peripheral blood. Here the CDR3 DNA reads TGTGCCACCAGTCTTGGACAGGGGTTTGGCAATGAGCAGTTCTTC. Its protein is CATSLGQGFGNEQFF.